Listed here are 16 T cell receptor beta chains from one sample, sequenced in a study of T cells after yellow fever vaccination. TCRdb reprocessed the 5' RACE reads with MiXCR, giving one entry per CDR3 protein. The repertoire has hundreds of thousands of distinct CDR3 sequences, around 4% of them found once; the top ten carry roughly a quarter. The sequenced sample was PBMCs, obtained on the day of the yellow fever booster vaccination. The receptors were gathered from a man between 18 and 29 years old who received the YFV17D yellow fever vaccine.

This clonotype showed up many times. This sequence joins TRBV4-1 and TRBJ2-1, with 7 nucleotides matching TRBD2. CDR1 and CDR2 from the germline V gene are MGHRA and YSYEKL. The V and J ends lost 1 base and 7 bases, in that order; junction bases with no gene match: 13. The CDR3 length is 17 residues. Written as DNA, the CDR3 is TGCGCCAGCAGCCAAGGCCCCCTTCGAGCGGGAAGAAATGAGCAGTTCTTC. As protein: CASSQGPLRAGRNEQFF.

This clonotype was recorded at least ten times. The DNA for the CDR3 is TGCAGTGCCCTTTCCTTAAGGGGCACCGGGGAGCTGTTTTTT. Its translation is CSALSLRGTGELFF. The chain recombines TRBV20-1 with TRBJ2-2; TRBD1 is a possible D gene (5 bases). V lost 6 bases, J lost 4 bases, and 15 bases lay in between. This CDR3 contains 14 residues. Germline CDR1 reads DFQATT; CDR2 reads SNEGSKA (reference sequence).

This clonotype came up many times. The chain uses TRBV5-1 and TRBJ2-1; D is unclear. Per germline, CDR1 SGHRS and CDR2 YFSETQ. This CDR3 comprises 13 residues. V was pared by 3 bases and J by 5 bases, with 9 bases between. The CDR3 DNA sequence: TGCGCCAGCAGCTCCGTCCCCCACAATGAGCAGTTCTTC. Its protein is CASSSVPHNEQFF. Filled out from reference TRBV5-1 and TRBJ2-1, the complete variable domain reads KAGVTQTPRYLIKTRGQQVTLSCSPISGHRSVSWYQQTPGQGLQFLFEYFSETQRNKGNFPGRFSGRQFSNSRSEMNVSTLELGDSALYLCASSSVPHNEQFFGPGTRLTVL.

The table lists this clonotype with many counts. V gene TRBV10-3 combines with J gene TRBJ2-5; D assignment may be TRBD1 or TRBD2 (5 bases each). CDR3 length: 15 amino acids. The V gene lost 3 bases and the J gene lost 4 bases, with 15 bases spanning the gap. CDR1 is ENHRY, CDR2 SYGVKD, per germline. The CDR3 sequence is CAISEVGTRGETQYF. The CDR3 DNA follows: TGTGCCATCAGTGAAGTGGGGACCCGGGGAGAGACCCAGTACTTC.

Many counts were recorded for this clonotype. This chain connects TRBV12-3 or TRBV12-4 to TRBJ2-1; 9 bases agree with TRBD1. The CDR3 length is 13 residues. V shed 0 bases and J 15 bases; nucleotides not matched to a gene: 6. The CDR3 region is CASSLAVGTGLFF. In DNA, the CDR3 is TGTGCCAGCAGTTTAGCAGTCGGGACAGGGTTGTTCTTC.

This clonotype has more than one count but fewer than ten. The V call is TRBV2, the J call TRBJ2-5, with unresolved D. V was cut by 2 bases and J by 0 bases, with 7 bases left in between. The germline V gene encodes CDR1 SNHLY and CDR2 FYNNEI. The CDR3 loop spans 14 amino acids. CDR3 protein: CASSERVYQETQYF. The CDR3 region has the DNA TGTGCCAGCAGTGAAAGGGTGTACCAAGAGACCCAGTACTTC.

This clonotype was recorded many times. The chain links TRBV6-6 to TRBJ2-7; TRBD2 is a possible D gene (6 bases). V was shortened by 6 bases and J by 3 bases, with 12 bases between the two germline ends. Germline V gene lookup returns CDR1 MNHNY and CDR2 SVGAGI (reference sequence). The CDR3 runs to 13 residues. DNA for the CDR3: TGTGCCAGCAGATCCGGGACTTACTACGAGCAGTACTTC. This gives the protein CASRSGTYYEQYF.

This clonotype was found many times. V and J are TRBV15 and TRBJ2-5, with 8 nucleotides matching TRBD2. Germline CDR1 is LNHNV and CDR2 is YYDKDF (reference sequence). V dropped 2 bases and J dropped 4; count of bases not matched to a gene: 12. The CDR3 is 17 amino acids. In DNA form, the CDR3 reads TGTGCCACCAGCAGATCCCGGGGGCTAGCGGGTTCAGAGACCCAGTACTTC. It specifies CATSRSRGLAGSETQYF. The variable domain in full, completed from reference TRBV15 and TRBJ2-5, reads DAMVIQNPRYQVTQFGKPVTLSCSQTLNHNVMYWYQQKSSQAPKLLFHYYDKDFNNEADTPDNFQSRRPNTSFCFLDIRSPGLGDTAMYLCATSRSRGLAGSETQYFGPGTRLLVL.

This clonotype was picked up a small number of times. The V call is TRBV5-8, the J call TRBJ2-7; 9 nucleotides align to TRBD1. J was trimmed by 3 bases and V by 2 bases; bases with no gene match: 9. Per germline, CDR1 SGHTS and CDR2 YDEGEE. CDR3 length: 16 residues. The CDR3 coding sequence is TGTGCCAGCAGCTTTCGAGTGACAGGGGGGATCTACGAGCAGTACTTC. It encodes CASSFRVTGGIYEQYF. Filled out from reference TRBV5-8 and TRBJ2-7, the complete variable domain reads EAGVTQSPTHLIKTRGQQATLRCSPISGHTSVYWYQQALGLGLQFLLWYDEGEERNRGNFPPRFSGRQFPNYSSELNVNALELEDSALYLCASSFRVTGGIYEQYFGPGTRLTVT.

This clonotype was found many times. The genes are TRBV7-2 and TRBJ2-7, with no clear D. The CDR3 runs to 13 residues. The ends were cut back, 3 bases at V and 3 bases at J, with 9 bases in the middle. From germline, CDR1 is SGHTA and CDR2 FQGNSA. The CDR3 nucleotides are TGTGCCAGCAGCTTCGTCCCGCTCTACGAGCAGTACTTC. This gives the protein CASSFVPLYEQYF.

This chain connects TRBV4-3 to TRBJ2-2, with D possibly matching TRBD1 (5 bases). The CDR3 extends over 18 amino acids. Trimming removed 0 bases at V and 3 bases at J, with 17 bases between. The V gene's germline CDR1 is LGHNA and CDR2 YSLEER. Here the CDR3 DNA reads TGCGCCAGCAGCCAAGATGGGGTCGATGGGGCTGACACCGGGGAGCTGTTTTTT. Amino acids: CASSQDGVDGADTGELFF.

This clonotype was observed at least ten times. In DNA form, the CDR3 reads TGCGCCAGCAGCTCTGGGTTTGAAGATACGCAGTATTTT. Its protein is CASSSGFEDTQYF. V and J are TRBV5-1 and TRBJ2-3; D remains unclear. The CDR3 is 13 residues long. Trimming cost V 3 bases and J 5 bases, with 10 bases left between them. Germline V gene lookup returns CDR1 SGHRS and CDR2 YFSETQ.

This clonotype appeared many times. The CDR3 DNA is TGTGCCAGCAGCTTATTTGCGGGGGGGCTTGGCGGGGAGCTGTTTTTT. Translating it yields CASSLFAGGLGGELFF. The genes are TRBV7-2 and TRBJ2-2; 9 bases line up with TRBD2. The length of the CDR3 is 16 residues. Germline V gives CDR1 SGHTA, CDR2 FQGNSA. With V trimmed by 2 bases and J by 7 bases, 8 bases remained unmatched.

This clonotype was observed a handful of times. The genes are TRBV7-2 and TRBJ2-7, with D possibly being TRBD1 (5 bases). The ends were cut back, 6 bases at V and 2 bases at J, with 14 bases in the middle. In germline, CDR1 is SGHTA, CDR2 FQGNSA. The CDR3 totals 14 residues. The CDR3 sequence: CASRADSIAYEQYF. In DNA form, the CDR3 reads TGTGCCAGCAGGGCAGACAGCATAGCCTACGAGCAGTACTTC.

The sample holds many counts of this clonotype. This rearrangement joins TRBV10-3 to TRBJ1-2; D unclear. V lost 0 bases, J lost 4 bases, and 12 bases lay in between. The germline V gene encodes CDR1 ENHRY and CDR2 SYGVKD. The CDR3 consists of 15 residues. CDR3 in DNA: TGTGCCATCAGTGAGTCGATTAGCGAGAGCTATGGCTACACCTTC. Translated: CAISESISESYGYTF.

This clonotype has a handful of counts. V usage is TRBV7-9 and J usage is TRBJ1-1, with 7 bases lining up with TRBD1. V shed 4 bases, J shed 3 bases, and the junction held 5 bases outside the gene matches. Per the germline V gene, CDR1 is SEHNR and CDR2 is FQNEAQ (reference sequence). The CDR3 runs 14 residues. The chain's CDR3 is CASSSTGKDTEAFF. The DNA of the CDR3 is TGTGCCAGCAGCTCGACAGGGAAGGACACTGAAGCTTTCTTT. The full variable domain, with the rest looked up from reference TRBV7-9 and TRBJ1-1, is DTGVSQNPRHKITKRGQNVTFRCDPISEHNRLYWYRQTLGQGPEFLTYFQNEAQLEKSRLLSDRFSAERPKGSFSTLEIQRTEQGDSAMYLCASSSTGKDTEAFFGQGTRLTVV.